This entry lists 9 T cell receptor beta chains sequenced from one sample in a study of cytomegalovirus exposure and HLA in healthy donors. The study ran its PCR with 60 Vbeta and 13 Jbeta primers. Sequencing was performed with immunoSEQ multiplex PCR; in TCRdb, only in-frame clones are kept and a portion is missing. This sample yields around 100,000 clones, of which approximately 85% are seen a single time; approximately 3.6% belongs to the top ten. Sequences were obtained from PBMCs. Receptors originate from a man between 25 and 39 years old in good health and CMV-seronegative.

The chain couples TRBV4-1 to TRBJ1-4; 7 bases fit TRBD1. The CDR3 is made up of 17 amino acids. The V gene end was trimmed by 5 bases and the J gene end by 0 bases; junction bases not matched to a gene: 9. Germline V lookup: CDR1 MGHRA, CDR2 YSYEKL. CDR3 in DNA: TGCGCCAGCAGCATCCGGGACAGTCATGCAACTAATGAAAAACTGTTTTTT. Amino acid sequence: CASSIRDSHATNEKLFF.

The CDR3 nucleotides are TGTGCCAGCTTTCGGGGGGGGCAGCGGTTGTGCTGCGAGCAGTACTTC. It is translated as CASFRGGQRLCCEQYF. The rearrangement uses TRBV13 and TRBJ2-7, with TRBD2 matching 8 bases. Germline CDR1 is PRHDT and CDR2 is FYEKMQ (reference sequence). Trimming cost V 8 bases and J 6 bases; bases outside gene matches: 18. The CDR3 consists of 16 residues.

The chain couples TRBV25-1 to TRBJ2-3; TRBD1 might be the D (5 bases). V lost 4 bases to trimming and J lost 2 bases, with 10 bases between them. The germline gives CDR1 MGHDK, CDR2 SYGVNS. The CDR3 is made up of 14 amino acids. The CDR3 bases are TGTGCCAGCAGTGGTGGGGCCTCCACAGATACGCAGTATTTT. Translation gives CASSGGASTDTQYF.

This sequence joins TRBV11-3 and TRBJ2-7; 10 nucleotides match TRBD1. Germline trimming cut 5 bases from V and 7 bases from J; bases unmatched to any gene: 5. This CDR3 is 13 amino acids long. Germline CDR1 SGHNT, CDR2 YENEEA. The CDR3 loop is CASSRGQGNEQYF. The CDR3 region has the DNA TGTGCCAGCAGCCGGGGACAGGGGAATGAGCAGTACTTC.

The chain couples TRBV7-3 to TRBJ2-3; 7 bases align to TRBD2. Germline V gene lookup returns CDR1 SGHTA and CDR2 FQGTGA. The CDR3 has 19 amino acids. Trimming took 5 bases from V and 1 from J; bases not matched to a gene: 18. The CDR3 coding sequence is TGTGCCAGCAGCCTCTTGAAGAGAGTAGGCGGGAGCGGCACAGATACGCAGTATTTT. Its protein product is CASSLLKRVGGSGTDTQYF.

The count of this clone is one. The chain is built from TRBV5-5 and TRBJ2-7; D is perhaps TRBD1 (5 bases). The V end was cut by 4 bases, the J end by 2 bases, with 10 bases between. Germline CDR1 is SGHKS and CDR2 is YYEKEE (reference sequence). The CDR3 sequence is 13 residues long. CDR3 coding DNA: TGTGCCAGCAGCCCCCGACAGCCCTACGAGCAGTACTTC. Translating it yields CASSPRQPYEQYF.

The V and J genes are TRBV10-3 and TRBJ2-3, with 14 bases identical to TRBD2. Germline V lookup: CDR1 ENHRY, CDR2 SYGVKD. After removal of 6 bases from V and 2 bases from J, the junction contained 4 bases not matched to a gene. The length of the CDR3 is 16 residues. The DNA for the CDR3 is TGTGCCATCAGCCGACTAGCGGGGGGGTCCACAGATACGCAGTATTTT. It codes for CAISRLAGGSTDTQYF.

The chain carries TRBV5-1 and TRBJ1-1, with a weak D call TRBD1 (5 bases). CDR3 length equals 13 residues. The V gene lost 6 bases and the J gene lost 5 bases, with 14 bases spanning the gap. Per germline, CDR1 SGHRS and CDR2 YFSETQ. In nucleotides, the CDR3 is TGCGCCAGCACCATCCAGGGTGATACTGAAGCTTTCTTT. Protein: CASTIQGDTEAFF. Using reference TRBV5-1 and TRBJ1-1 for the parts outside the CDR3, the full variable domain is KAGVTQTPRYLIKTRGQQVTLSCSPISGHRSVSWYQQTPGQGLQFLFEYFSETQRNKGNFPGRFSGRQFSNSRSEMNVSTLELGDSALYLCASTIQGDTEAFFGQGTRLTVV.

CDR3 nucleotides: TGTGCCAGCAGTTACTCGTACGGAGATGCCACAGATACGCAGTATTTT. This gives the protein CASSYSYGDATDTQYF. The V call is TRBV6-6, the J call TRBJ2-3; D call uncertain. The ends were cut back, 0 bases at V and 2 bases at J, with 12 bases in the middle. CDR1 is MNHNY, CDR2 SVGAGI, per germline (reference sequence). The CDR3 is 16 residues long.